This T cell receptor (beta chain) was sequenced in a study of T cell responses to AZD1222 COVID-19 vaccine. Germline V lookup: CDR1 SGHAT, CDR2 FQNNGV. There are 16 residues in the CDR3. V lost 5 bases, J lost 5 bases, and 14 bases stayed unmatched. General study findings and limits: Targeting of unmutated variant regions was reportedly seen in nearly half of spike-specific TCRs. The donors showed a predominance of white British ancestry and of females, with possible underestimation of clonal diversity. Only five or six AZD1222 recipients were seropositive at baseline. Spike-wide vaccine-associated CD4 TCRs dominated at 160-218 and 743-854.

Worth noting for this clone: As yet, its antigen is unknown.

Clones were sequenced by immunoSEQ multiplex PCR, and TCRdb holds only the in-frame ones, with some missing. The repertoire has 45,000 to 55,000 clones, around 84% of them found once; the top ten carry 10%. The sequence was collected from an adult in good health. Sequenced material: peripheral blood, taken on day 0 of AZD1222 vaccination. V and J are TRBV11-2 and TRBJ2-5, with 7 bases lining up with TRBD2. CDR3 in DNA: TGTGCCAGCAGCACCAGCTGGGGAGGGAGCGAGGAGACCCAGTACTTC. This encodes CASSTSWGGSEETQYF.